This T cell receptor beta chain comes out of a study of long-term antiretroviral therapy in people with HIV. CDR1 SGDLS and CDR2 YYNGEE come from the germline V gene. The CDR3 is made up of 14 amino acids. Trimming shortened V by 4 bases and J by 0 bases, and 10 bases separated the two germline ends. Each contributor possessed a minimum of one pre-ART and a minimum of two post-ART PBMC samples. A note on this clone: The antigen remains unidentified.

Study findings and constraints: Relative to transplant donor controls, diversity remained lower despite increasing after ART. HIV repertoire CDR3 lengths ranged less widely than those of controls.

At survey level, the immunoSEQ assay was run in its v3.0 version. Repertoires were generated with immunoSEQ multiplex PCR, while TCRdb's copy carries only in-frame clones and drops some. The table shows 7,000 or so clones, with roughly 70% occurring only once. The sequence was collected from a middle-aged man with HIV. The starting material was unsorted PBMCs, obtained 0.2 years after starting antiretroviral therapy. This sequence joins TRBV9 and TRBJ1-1; no clear D. The CDR3 nucleotides read TGTGCCAGCAGCCCAAGAGTTATGAACACTGAAGCTTTCTTT. It encodes CASSPRVMNTEAFF.